The 22 T cell receptor beta chains below come from one sample, sequenced in a study of blood T cell repertoires in COVID-19. Repertoires were generated with immunoSEQ multiplex PCR, while TCRdb's copy carries only in-frame clones and drops some. The sample has 150,000 to 200,000 clones, approximately 82% seen once; the top ten hold 15% to 20%. The sequencing input was PBMCs or T cells enriched from blood (not recorded which). The receptors shown here come from a man in his sixties who had recovered from COVID-19.

The genes are TRBV5-4 and TRBJ2-2, with 10 bases lining up with TRBD2. The CDR3 contains 16 residues. The V segment lost 4 bases and the J segment 3 bases; nucleotides outside the gene matches: 6. The germline V gene has CDR1 SGHNT and CDR2 YYREEE (reference sequence). The CDR3 here is CASSQGLAEYTGELFF. For the CDR3, the DNA is TGTGCCAGCAGCCAAGGACTAGCGGAATACACCGGGGAGCTGTTTTTT.

This sequence joins TRBV7-8 and TRBJ2-7; TRBD1 aligns across 7 bases. Unmatched junction bases numbered 8, after V lost 1 base and J lost 2 bases. Germline V gene data show CDR1 as SGHVS and CDR2 as FQNEAQ. This CDR3 spans 16 amino acids. The CDR3 protein is CASSLETTGLTYEQYF. The CDR3 DNA reads as TGTGCCAGCAGCTTAGAGACGACAGGGCTTACCTACGAGCAGTACTTC.

The CDR3 region is CATSDLLAGGQEQFF. Written as DNA, the CDR3 is TGTGCCACCAGTGATTTACTAGCGGGGGGGCAGGAGCAGTTCTTC. The chain has TRBV24-1 and TRBJ2-1, with 13 bases lining up with TRBD2. CDR1 and CDR2 (germline): KGHDR, SFDVKD. The CDR3 runs 15 residues. The junction had 3 bases not matched to a gene; V was cut back by 1 base and J by 10 bases.

The J gene is TRBJ2-5, the V gene TRBV24-1, with TRBD2 matching over 9 bases. Trimming removed 1 base from V and 5 bases from J; junction bases left unmatched: 13. Germline CDR1 is KGHDR and CDR2 is SFDVKD. There are 18 residues in the CDR3. CDR3 nucleotides: TGTGCCACCAGTGATTTCGGGCGCCTAGCGGGGAGTAGGGAGACCCAGTACTTC. This sequence encodes CATSDFGRLAGSRETQYF.

This clone has a handful of counts. The rearrangement uses TRBV10-3 and TRBJ1-1; 9 bases line up with TRBD1. CDR3 length: 17 residues. J lost 0 bases, V lost 9 bases, and 14 bases had no gene match. Looked up from germline, CDR1 is ENHRY and CDR2 is SYGVKD. The CDR3 is CAITRTNRGPMNTEAFF. The DNA of the CDR3 is TGTGCCATTACACGTACAAACAGGGGGCCGATGAACACTGAAGCTTTCTTT.

This clone was counted only a few times. The chain recombines TRBV28 with TRBJ1-2, with a weak D call TRBD1 (5 bases). The CDR3 loop spans 13 amino acids. With 7 bases removed from V and 6 bases from J, the gap between germline ends came to 15 bases. Germline-derived CDR1 and CDR2 are MDHEN and SYDVKM. The CDR3 bases are TGTGCCAGCACGGAGGGGCGCTTAAATGGCTACACCTTC. This gives the protein CASTEGRLNGYTF.

The chain uses TRBV3-1 (or the pseudogene TRBV3-2) and TRBJ1-4; no definite D call. V lost 1 base and J lost 4, with 10 bases in between. Germline CDR1 is LGHDT and CDR2 is YNNKEL (reference sequence). The CDR3 is 15 residues long. DNA for the CDR3: TGTGCCAGCAGCCAAGGTACAAGTTTTAATGAAAAACTGTTTTTT. Encoded protein: CASSQGTSFNEKLFF.

This clone came up once. This sequence joins TRBV5-1 and TRBJ2-7, with 10 bases identical to TRBD1. The CDR3 covers 15 residues. Germline V gene lookup returns CDR1 SGHRS and CDR2 YFSETQ. V dropped 2 bases and J dropped 2; count of bases not matched to a gene: 4. DNA for the CDR3: TGCGCCAGCAGCTTCTCCGGGACAGGGGCCTACGAGCAGTACTTC. It codes for CASSFSGTGAYEQYF. The whole variable domain, filled in from reference TRBV5-1 and TRBJ2-7, reads KAGVTQTPRYLIKTRGQQVTLSCSPISGHRSVSWYQQTPGQGLQFLFEYFSETQRNKGNFPGRFSGRQFSNSRSEMNVSTLELGDSALYLCASSFSGTGAYEQYFGPGTRLTVT.

This clone is termed medium-sized (0.01 to 0.1%). The V gene is TRBV27, the J gene TRBJ1-2; TRBD1 agrees at 7 bases. The V and J ends lost 0 bases and 4 bases, in that order; junction bases with no gene match: 11. CDR3 length: 17 amino acids. The germline gives CDR1 MNHEY, CDR2 SMNVEV (reference sequence). The CDR3 coding sequence is TGTGCCAGCAGTTTATCGGCACAGGGGATGCTAGGCTATGGCTACACCTTC. Protein: CASSLSAQGMLGYGYTF.

J is TRBJ2-7 and V is TRBV7-9, with TRBD2 matching over 10 bases. Per the germline V gene, CDR1 is SEHNR and CDR2 is FQNEAQ (reference sequence). The CDR3 has 17 residues. The J segment lost 0 bases and the V segment lost 1 base, leaving 6 bases of the junction unmatched. In DNA form, the CDR3 reads TGTGCCAGCAGCTTAGACGCGGTAGCGGGGGGCTCCTACGAGCAGTACTTC. It encodes CASSLDAVAGGSYEQYF.

DNA for the CDR3: TGTGCCAGCACACCACAGGGCACAGATACGCAGTATTTT. It specifies CASTPQGTDTQYF. The chain recombines TRBV2 with TRBJ2-3, with TRBD1 as a possible D gene (5 bases). In germline, CDR1 is SNHLY, CDR2 FYNNEI. The CDR3 loop spans 13 amino acids. The V end was cut by 7 bases, the J end by 1 base, with 9 bases between.

The rearrangement links TRBV27 to TRBJ2-1; TRBD1 might be the D (6 bases). Germline-derived CDR1 and CDR2 are MNHEY and SMNVEV (reference sequence). With 5 bases removed from V and 2 bases from J, the gap between germline ends came to 13 bases. This CDR3 has 15 residues. DNA of the CDR3: TGTGCCAGCAGTCTCCGGACAGACCCCTACAATGAGCAGTTCTTC. As protein: CASSLRTDPYNEQFF.

This chain uses TRBV10-3 with TRBJ2-3; tentatively, D is TRBD1 (6 bases). The V gene's germline CDR1 is ENHRY and CDR2 SYGVKD. Trimming removed 6 bases from V and 0 bases from J, with 16 bases in between. CDR3 size: 16 residues. The CDR3 DNA reads as TGTGCCATCAGGTCGACAGGCCACCCTAGCACAGATACGCAGTATTTT. Encoded protein: CAIRSTGHPSTDTQYF.

The chain links TRBV19 to TRBJ2-7, with 12 bases that match TRBD2. CDR1 and CDR2 (germline): LNHDA, SQIVND (reference sequence). The junction had 7 bases not matched to a gene; V was cut back by 0 bases and J by 7 bases. The CDR3 has 16 amino acids. For the CDR3, the DNA is TGTGCCAGTAGTATAGACCGGACTAGCGGGGCGGGAGAGCAGTACTTC. Encoded protein: CASSIDRTSGAGEQYF. Filled out from reference TRBV19 and TRBJ2-7, the complete variable domain reads DGGITQSPKYLFRKEGQNVTLSCEQNLNHDAMYWYRQDPGQGLRLIYYSQIVNDFQKGDIAEGYSVSREKKESFPLTVTSAQKNPTAFYLCASSIDRTSGAGEQYFGPGTRLTVT.

The rearrangement uses TRBV5-1 and TRBJ2-1; maybe TRBD2 (5 bases). This CDR3 has 14 residues. CDR1 is SGHRS, CDR2 YFSETQ, per germline. V lost 2 bases and J 2 bases, leaving 8 bases between the germline ends. DNA for the CDR3: TGCGCCAGCAGCTTTGAGGGAACCTACAATGAGCAGTTCTTC. Translated: CASSFEGTYNEQFF.

This rearrangement joins TRBV10-3 to TRBJ1-1, with 10 positions matching TRBD1. The CDR3 sequence is 13 residues long. Germline V gene sequence: CDR1 ENHRY, CDR2 SYGVKD. V gave up 7 bases and J gave up 11 bases; unmatched junction bases: 10. The CDR3 DNA reads as TGTGCCATCAAAAATATCGGGACAGGGGAGGCTTTCTTT. Protein sequence: CAIKNIGTGEAFF.

V is TRBV10-3 and J is TRBJ2-7, with no clear D. The germline V gene encodes CDR1 ENHRY and CDR2 SYGVKD. This CDR3 region has 14 residues. Trimming took off 0 bases at V and 6 bases at J, with 12 bases between the two ends. DNA for the CDR3: TGTGCCATCAGTGAGTCTCGCGAGACACGCGAGCAGTACTTC. Translated: CAISESRETREQYF.

The V and J genes are TRBV5-6 and TRBJ2-7; the D gene is possibly TRBD2 (5 bases). The CDR3 extends over 14 amino acids. Trimming pared 0 bases from V and 2 bases from J, leaving 9 bases between. Germline V lookup: CDR1 SGHDT, CDR2 YYEEEE. In DNA form, the CDR3 reads TGTGCCAGCAGCTTGGGAGGGTCGGCCTACGAGCAGTACTTC. This translates into CASSLGGSAYEQYF.

The V call is TRBV28, the J call TRBJ2-3, with a tentative D call TRBD2 (6 bases). Germline V gene lookup returns CDR1 MDHEN and CDR2 SYDVKM. CDR3 length equals 15 residues. V was trimmed by 5 bases and J by 0 bases, leaving 12 bases between them. CDR3 region: CASSPRTTSTDTQYF. The CDR3 nucleotides are TGTGCCAGCAGTCCACGGACTACCAGCACAGATACGCAGTATTTT. Full variable domain (rest looked up from reference TRBV28 and TRBJ2-3): DVKVTQSSRYLVKRTGEKVFLECVQDMDHENMFWYRQDPGLGLRLIYFSYDVKMKEKGDIPEGYSVSREKKERFSLILESASTNQTSMYLCASSPRTTSTDTQYFGPGTRLTVL.

This clone was detected only once. The CDR3 coding sequence is TGTGCCAGCAGGGTTGGGGGGGGTAACACTGAAGCTTTCTTT. Amino acid sequence: CASRVGGGNTEAFF. V and J are TRBV27 and TRBJ1-1, with D possibly being TRBD1 (5 bases). V was trimmed by 6 bases and J by 2 bases, leaving 13 bases between them. Germline CDR1 reads MNHEY; CDR2 reads SMNVEV (reference sequence). The CDR3 is made up of 14 amino acids.

This chain uses TRBV19 with TRBJ1-5, with no clear D. Deletions cut 2 bases from V and 0 bases from J, with 8 bases between. CDR1 is LNHDA, CDR2 SQIVND, per germline (reference sequence). The CDR3 length is 15 residues. This CDR3 is CASSISQISNQPQHF. The CDR3 DNA sequence: TGTGCCAGTAGTATATCCCAGATTAGCAATCAGCCCCAGCATTTT.

The chain employs TRBV6-5 and TRBJ1-2; 10 bases map to TRBD1. CDR1 is MNHEY, CDR2 SVGAGI, per germline. The CDR3 is 15 amino acids. V gave up 0 bases and J gave up 5 bases; unmatched junction bases: 3. CDR3 nucleotide sequence: TGTGCCAGCAGTTACTCGACAGGGGGCGGGTATGGCTACACCTTC. Translated: CASSYSTGGGYGYTF.